This T cell receptor (beta chain) was recorded in a study of T cell responses to AZD1222 COVID-19 vaccine. Broader study findings: In all cases, repertoires were sampled only after the peak T cell response. Clonal diversity was possibly underestimated, and the donors were mostly white British, with more females. Researchers report vaccine-associated CD4 TCRs spanning spike, with dominance at 160-218 and 743-854. Seropositivity was recorded at baseline in only 6 or 7 AZD1222 recipients.

Trimming took 5 bases from V and 6 from J; bases not matched to a gene: 9. The CDR3 totals 16 residues. The germline gives CDR1 SGHNT, CDR2 YENEEA. Concerning this clone itself: Its antigen is currently unknown.

Assay: immunoSEQ multiplex PCR; the TCRdb copy retains only in-frame clones and omits some. The table has tens of thousands of clones, approximately 91% seen once. This TCR was recovered from an adult in good health. The material sequenced was peripheral blood, taken on day 0 of AZD1222 vaccination. The V and J genes are TRBV11-3 and TRBJ2-3; 12 nucleotides align to TRBD2. Written as DNA, the CDR3 is TGTGCCAGCAGCGTACCGGGACTAGCGGGTCCCGATACGCAGTATTTT. Its protein is CASSVPGLAGPDTQYF.